These T cell receptor beta chains were read from a single sample in a study of T cells in Graves' hyperthyroidism and ophthalmopathy. TCRdb used MiXCR to reprocess the multiplex PCR reads, holding one entry per CDR3 protein. Among approximately 740,000 distinct CDR3 sequences listed, around 15% were seen once. Source material: blood. The receptors come from a woman between 18 and 29 years old with Graves' hyperthyroidism. Each CDR3 is given with its conserved first and last residue. D genes are given only for firm matches. Size is omitted from some rows. Given values are once, few, many or a class for expanded clones.

d_call j_call clone_size v_call cdr3_aa cdr3_nt
NA TRBJ2-5 many TRBV11-2 CASSPRTDHGTQYF TGTGCCAGCAGCCCCAGGACGGACCATGGGACCCAGTACTTC
NA TRBJ2-3 many TRBV28 CASSFPSDPRVQAGTDTQYF TGTGCCAGCAGTTTCCCGTCAGACCCGAGGGTCCAAGCGGGCACAGATACGCAGTATTTT
NA TRBJ1-2 NA TRBV30 CAWRKALNCGYTF TGTGCCTGGAGAAAGGCCCTGAACTGTGGCTACACCTTC
NA TRBJ1-3 few TRBV18 CASSMLSDSGNTIYF TGTGCCAGCTCAATGCTTTCAGACTCTGGAAACACCATATATTTT
TRBD2 TRBJ2-1 NA TRBV18 CASSPLGGLAVPFF TGTGCCAGCTCACCCCTAGGGGGACTAGCGGTCCCGTTCTTC
NA TRBJ2-7 many TRBV27 CASSLSRLREQYF TGTGCCAGCAGTTTATCGAGATTGAGAGAGCAGTACTTC
TRBD1 TRBJ2-1 many TRBV3-1 CASSQGQGDINEQFF TGTGCCAGCAGCCAAGGACAGGGAGACATCAATGAGCAGTTCTTC
NA TRBJ2-1 few TRBV28 CASSLTSFNNEQFF TGTGCCAGCAGTTTAACTAGCTTTAACAATGAGCAGTTCTTC
TRBD2 TRBJ2-1 NA TRBV9 CASSVGLAETHNEQFF TGTGCCAGCAGCGTAGGACTAGCAGAGACTCACAATGAGCAGTTCTTC
TRBD2 TRBJ2-2 many TRBV2 CASRPGTSGGELFF TGTGCCAGCAGACCCGGGACTAGTGGCGGGGAGCTGTTTTTT
TRBD2 TRBJ2-5 NA TRBV11-2 CASSFSSSGREIWQETQYF TGTGCCAGCAGCTTCAGTAGCAGCGGGAGAGAAATATGGCAAGAGACCCAGTACTTC
TRBD2 TRBJ2-1 many TRBV7-6 CASSLAVEGLDFSSHEQFF TGTGCCAGCAGCTTAGCGGTCGAAGGACTAGACTTTTCTTCGCATGAGCAGTTCTTC
NA TRBJ2-4 NA TRBV30 CASSFSGTLAKNIQYF TGTGCCTCCTCCTTTTCAGGGACGTTAGCCAAAAACATTCAGTACTTC
NA TRBJ1-4 many TRBV20-1 CSAPDYRQGKEKLFF TGCAGTGCTCCTGACTATAGGCAGGGAAAGGAAAAACTGTTTTTT
NA TRBJ2-5 few TRBV4-1 CASSQEAVQYF TGCGCCAGCAGCCAAGAGGCCGTACAGTACTTC
TRBD1 TRBJ1-5 few TRBV19 CASSTNRDRDSNQPQHF TGTGCCAGTAGTACTAATCGGGACAGGGATAGCAATCAGCCCCAGCATTTT
TRBD1 TRBJ1-2 NA TRBV7-9 CASNQGGSNYGYTF TGTGCCAGCAACCAGGGGGGGTCTAACTATGGCTACACCTTC
TRBD2 TRBJ2-3 many TRBV5-8 CASSLLGRESADTQYF TGTGCCAGCAGCTTGTTGGGGAGGGAGAGTGCAGATACGCAGTATTTT
NA TRBJ2-5 few TRBV4-1 CASSQPGRRQSKTQYF TGCGCCAGCAGCCAACCGGGACGTAGGCAATCCAAGACCCAGTACTTC
NA TRBJ2-1 NA TRBV20-1 CSAERGDSSSYNEQFF TGCAGTGCTGAACGAGGGGACTCTAGCTCCTACAATGAGCAGTTCTTC
NA TRBJ2-2 few TRBV19 CASIGPGDTGELFF TGTGCCAGTATCGGCCCCGGGGACACCGGGGAGCTGTTTTTT
TRBD1 TRBJ2-7 many TRBV7-2 CASSPTAYQGAYEQYF TGTGCCAGCAGCCCAACGGCTTATCAGGGGGCCTACGAGCAGTACTTC
NA TRBJ1-1 many TRBV20-1 CSARDYRAANTEAFF TGCAGTGCTAGAGATTATCGGGCGGCGAACACTGAAGCTTTCTTT
NA TRBJ2-7 many TRBV3-1 CASSPWTAGSEQYF TGTGCCAGCAGCCCATGGACAGCCGGATCGGAGCAGTACTTC
TRBD2 TRBJ2-1 many TRBV11-2 CASSSRQGLAVYNEQFF TGTGCCAGCAGCTCCAGGCAGGGTCTAGCGGTCTACAATGAGCAGTTCTTC
NA TRBJ1-5 NA TRBV28 CASSEAEGIQPQHF TGTGCCAGCAGTGAGGCCGAAGGAATTCAGCCCCAGCATTTT
TRBD2 TRBJ2-1 NA TRBV5-1 CASSTVAGGNEQFF TGCGCCAGCAGCACAGTAGCCGGGGGGAATGAGCAGTTCTTC
TRBD2 TRBJ2-2 many TRBV11-2 CASSFFGLAGVRGELFF TGTGCCAGCAGCTTTTTCGGACTAGCGGGAGTACGCGGGGAGCTGTTTTTT
TRBD1 TRBJ1-6 many TRBV20-1 CSAFSTGEDSPLHF TGCAGTGCTTTCTCGACAGGGGAGGATTCACCCCTCCACTTT
TRBD1 TRBJ2-7 many TRBV2 CASSQTGTGWYEQYF TGTGCCAGCAGTCAAACCGGGACAGGGTGGTACGAGCAGTACTTC
TRBD1 TRBJ1-1 many TRBV6-1 CASSSRTGGTRTEAFF TGTGCCAGCAGTTCTCGGACAGGGGGTACCCGCACTGAAGCTTTCTTT
TRBD2 TRBJ2-7 NA TRBV7-9 CASSSELGVSRGNSYEQYF TGTGCCAGCAGCTCGGAGCTCGGGGTCTCGCGGGGGAACTCCTACGAGCAGTACTTC
TRBD1 TRBJ2-7 many TRBV2 CASSTYPGGQGYYEQYF TGTGCCAGCAGCACGTACCCAGGGGGACAGGGATACTACGAGCAGTACTTC
NA TRBJ2-5 many TRBV7-3 CASSLRDISSQETQYF TGTGCCAGCAGCTTGAGGGACATATCCTCTCAAGAGACCCAGTACTTC
NA TRBJ2-1 NA TRBV20-1 CSAPGERTYNEQFF TGCAGTGCACCCGGGGAGAGGACCTACAATGAGCAGTTCTTC
NA TRBJ1-5 many TRBV3-1 CASSRWTDQKPQHF TGTGCCAGCAGCCGGTGGACCGATCAAAAGCCCCAGCATTTT
NA TRBJ2-3 many TRBV18 CASSPPRRATSTDTQYF TGTGCCAGCTCACCACCGAGGAGAGCGACTAGCACAGATACGCAGTATTTT
NA TRBJ1-6 NA TRBV5-1 CASSLGGERSLHF TGCGCCAGCAGCTTAGGAGGGGAGAGATCCCTCCACTTT
NA TRBJ1-1 NA TRBV12-3/TRBV12-4 CASVGWGGKTEAFF TGTGCCAGCGTGGGTTGGGGTGGGAAAACTGAAGCTTTCTTT
TRBD1 TRBJ2-1 many TRBV7-2 CASSSWVGQGYNEQFF TGTGCCAGCAGCTCTTGGGTTGGACAGGGGTACAATGAGCAGTTCTTC
NA TRBJ1-1 NA TRBV5-4 CASSFGGWSTEAFF TGTGCCAGCAGCTTCGGGGGGTGGAGCACTGAAGCTTTCTTT
NA TRBJ1-6 few TRBV20-1 CSASLGSTDNSPLHF TGCAGTGCTAGTTTAGGGTCTACTGATAATTCACCCCTCCACTTT
NA TRBJ2-7 NA TRBV5-1 CASSPDIYEQYF TGCGCCAGCAGCCCGGACATCTACGAGCAGTACTTC
NA TRBJ2-1 NA TRBV29-1 CSVQGSSYNEQFF TGCAGCGTTCAGGGGAGCTCCTACAATGAGCAGTTCTTC
TRBD1 TRBJ1-1 NA TRBV7-9 CASSNRDRMNTEAFF TGTGCCAGCAGCAACCGGGACAGAATGAACACTGAAGCTTTCTTT
TRBD1 TRBJ1-1 many TRBV5-6 CASSSGTGERRNTEAFF TGTGCCAGCAGTTCCGGGACAGGGGAAAGGCGGAACACTGAAGCTTTCTTT